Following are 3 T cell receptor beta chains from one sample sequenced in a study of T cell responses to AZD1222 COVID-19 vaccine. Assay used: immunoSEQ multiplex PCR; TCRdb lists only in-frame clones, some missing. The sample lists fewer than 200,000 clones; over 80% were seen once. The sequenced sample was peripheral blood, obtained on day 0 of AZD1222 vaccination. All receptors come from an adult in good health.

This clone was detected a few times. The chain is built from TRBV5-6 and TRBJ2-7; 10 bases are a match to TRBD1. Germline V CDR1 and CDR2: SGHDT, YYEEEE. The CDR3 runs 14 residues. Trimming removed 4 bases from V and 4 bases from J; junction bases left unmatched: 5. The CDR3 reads CASSRRDRGYEQYF. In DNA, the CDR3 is TGTGCCAGCAGCCGCCGGGACAGGGGATACGAGCAGTACTTC.

The DNA for the CDR3 is TGCACCAGCAGCCAACCCTCCCTCTCGGGGACTAGCGGGAGGGTTGAGGAGACCCAGTACTTC. It codes for CTSSQPSLSGTSGRVEETQYF. The chain employs TRBV1 and TRBJ2-5; the DNA was not compared with TRBD2, the D call given in the table. TRBV1 is a pseudogene locus. This CDR3 has 21 amino acids.

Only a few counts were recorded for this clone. The CDR3 sequence is CASSLVAGLVSNEQFF. In nucleotides, the CDR3 is TGTGCCAGCAGCTTAGTAGCGGGCCTGGTAAGCAATGAGCAGTTCTTC. The chain is built from TRBV7-2 and TRBJ2-1; TRBD2 agrees at 7 bases. V was clipped by 1 base and J by 6 bases; unmatched bases: 9. The CDR3 covers 16 residues. Germline V CDR1 and CDR2: SGHTA, FQGNSA.